One and the same sample provided the 30 T cell receptor beta chains below, sequenced in a study of brain T cells in children with intractable seizures. Repertoires were generated with immunoSEQ multiplex PCR, while TCRdb's copy carries only in-frame clones and drops some. This sample has a few hundred thousand clones, with 93% found just once. The time point was: blood from clinic visit 5 months post-surgery; TSC patient then seizure free. Here the sequenced sample was peripheral blood, taken about 5 months after surgery. The source of these receptors is a boy in the first two years of life with tuberous sclerosis and intractable seizures.

This clone showed up just once. The chain links TRBV6-5 to TRBJ2-6, with TRBD2 as a possible D gene (5 bases). CDR1 and CDR2 from the germline V gene are MNHEY and SVGAGI. The CDR3 consists of 16 residues. Trimming pared 2 bases from V and 0 bases from J, leaving 8 bases between. Here the CDR3 reads CASSYTGYSGANVLTF. As DNA, the CDR3 is TGTGCCAGCAGTTACACGGGGTACTCTGGGGCCAACGTCCTGACTTTC.

V usage is TRBV12-3 or TRBV12-4 and J usage is TRBJ2-1; D assignment may be TRBD1 or TRBD2 (5 bases each). Between the trimmed V and J ends, which lost 5 bases and 10 bases, there was a span of 15 bases. This CDR3 contains 13 residues. CDR3 in amino acids: CASSQGPYQEQFF. Written as DNA, the CDR3 is TGTGCCAGCAGTCAGGGACCGTACCAAGAGCAGTTCTTC.

The chain joins TRBV4-2 to TRBJ1-1; D remains unclear. From germline, CDR1 is LGHNA and CDR2 YNFKEQ. The CDR3 extends over 17 amino acids. The V and J ends lost 5 bases and 4 bases respectively, with 23 bases between them. The CDR3 loop reads CASSTREPQYGGTEAFF. The CDR3 coding sequence is TGTGCCAGCAGCACCCGGGAGCCCCAATACGGTGGCACTGAAGCTTTCTTT.

With respect to this clone: Other DNA sequences of this sample code for an identical CDR3. This chain uses TRBV29-1 with TRBJ2-7; 7 bases match TRBD1. CDR1 is SQVTM, CDR2 ANQGSEA, per germline. The CDR3 is 12 residues long. With 0 bases clipped from V and 4 bases from J, the junction kept 0 bases outside the gene matches. CDR3 in amino acids: CSVEDRGYEQYF. CDR3 in DNA: TGCAGCGTTGAAGACAGGGGGTACGAGCAGTACTTC.

V usage is TRBV7-9 and J usage is TRBJ2-3, with D maybe TRBD1 (6 bases). The ends were cut back, 6 bases at V and 3 bases at J, with 22 bases in the middle. The CDR3 totals 17 residues. Looked up from germline, CDR1 is SEHNR and CDR2 is FQNEAQ (reference sequence). DNA of the CDR3: TGTGCCAGCAGTCCCTTAGCGAAGGGGACACGGACAGATACGCAGTATTTT. Translation gives CASSPLAKGTRTDTQYF.

The J gene is TRBJ2-3, the V gene TRBV4-1; 11 bases map to TRBD2. This CDR3 is built from 18 residues. The V gene's germline CDR1 is MGHRA and CDR2 YSYEKL. Losses at the gene ends were 0 bases for V and 4 bases for J; bases not matched to a gene: 9. The CDR3 loop reads CASSQDPLLAGVADTQYF. CDR3 DNA: TGCGCCAGCAGCCAAGATCCGCTACTAGCGGGAGTTGCAGATACGCAGTATTTT.

The chain couples TRBV7-9 to TRBJ2-6; 8 bases line up with TRBD1. The CDR3 has 18 amino acids. The germline V gene has CDR1 SEHNR and CDR2 FQNEAQ (reference sequence). The junction had 7 bases not matched to a gene; V was cut back by 1 base and J by 2 bases. CDR3 nucleotides: TGTGCCAGCAGCTTAGGGACTCCAGGGGGCCCTGGGGCCAACGTCCTGACTTTC. It encodes CASSLGTPGGPGANVLTF.

The chain combines TRBV30 with TRBJ2-7, with D possibly TRBD1 on 6 matching bases. Deletions cut 1 base from V and 1 base from J, with 11 bases between. Germline V gives CDR1 GTSNPN, CDR2 SVGIG (reference sequence). CDR3 length equals 14 residues. CDR3: CAWSGTAASYEQYF. CDR3 nucleotide sequence: TGTGCCTGGAGTGGGACAGCCGCTTCCTACGAGCAGTACTTC. The full variable domain, with the rest looked up from reference TRBV30 and TRBJ2-7, is SQTIHQWPATLVQPVGSPLSLECTVEGTSNPNLYWYRQAAGRGLQLLFYSVGIGQISSEVPQNLSASRPQDRQFILSSKKLLLSDSGFYLCAWSGTAASYEQYFGPGTRLTVT.

V gene TRBV7-9 combines with J gene TRBJ1-2; D remains unclear. The ends were cut back, 5 bases at V and 2 bases at J, with 12 bases in the middle. CDR1 and CDR2 (germline): SEHNR, FQNEAQ (reference sequence). CDR3 size: 14 residues. The CDR3 reads CASSPTQGNYGYTF. CDR3 in DNA: TGTGCCAGCAGCCCTACCCAAGGGAACTATGGCTACACCTTC.

The chain links TRBV4-1 to TRBJ2-1; no clear D. The germline V gene has CDR1 MGHRA and CDR2 YSYEKL. This CDR3 region has 12 residues. Between the trimmed V and J ends, which lost 0 bases and 8 bases, there was a span of 5 bases. The CDR3 loop reads CASSQDFDEQFF. The DNA of the CDR3 is TGCGCCAGCAGCCAAGATTTCGATGAGCAGTTCTTC.

This sequence joins TRBV9 and TRBJ2-1, with unresolved D. CDR3 length equals 14 residues. Germline V gene sequence: CDR1 SGDLS, CDR2 YYNGEE. V was pared by 0 bases and J by 5 bases, with 9 bases between. CDR3 sequence: CASSVDQPHNEQFF. The CDR3 bases are TGTGCCAGCAGCGTAGATCAACCACACAATGAGCAGTTCTTC.

The rearrangement joins TRBV6-6 to TRBJ1-5; a possible D gene is TRBD1 (6 bases). Germline CDR1 and CDR2: MNHNY and SVGAGI (reference sequence). The V end lost 0 bases, the J end lost 8 bases, and 14 bases lay between the germline ends. The CDR3 runs to 15 residues. Here the CDR3 reads CASSYSLGAEEPQHF. In DNA form, the CDR3 reads TGTGCCAGCAGTTACTCGCTGGGGGCGGAGGAGCCCCAGCATTTT.

The genes are TRBV11-3 and TRBJ1-1, with 7 bases identical to TRBD1. CDR1 and CDR2 from the germline V gene are SGHNT and YENEEA. The CDR3 is 14 residues long. The ends lost 5 bases at V and 1 base at J; junction bases unmatched: 4. The CDR3 sequence: CASSPRTGNTEAFF. In DNA, the CDR3 is TGTGCCAGCAGCCCACGGACAGGGAACACTGAAGCTTTCTTT.

This sequence joins TRBV27 and TRBJ2-7, with 7 bases fitting TRBD2. Per the germline V gene, CDR1 is MNHEY and CDR2 is SMNVEV (reference sequence). The V segment lost 2 bases and the J segment 3 bases; nucleotides outside the gene matches: 4. The CDR3 totals 14 residues. In nucleotides, the CDR3 is TGTGCCAGCAGTTTAGCGGGGAGGGACTACGAGCAGTACTTC. This translates into CASSLAGRDYEQYF.

The J gene is TRBJ1-2, the V gene TRBV5-6; D call uncertain. Germline V gene lookup returns CDR1 SGHDT and CDR2 YYEEEE. The CDR3 sequence is 13 residues long. Trimming stripped 4 bases from V and 5 bases from J, with 12 bases between. In DNA form, the CDR3 reads TGTGCCAGCAGCCCCCCCGGACGGTATGGCTACACCTTC. Translation: CASSPPGRYGYTF. Full variable domain (rest looked up from reference TRBV5-6 and TRBJ1-2): DAGVTQSPTHLIKTRGQQVTLRCSPKSGHDTVSWYQQALGQGPQFIFQYYEEEERQRGNFPDRFSGHQFPNYSSELNVNALLLGDSALYLCASSPPGRYGYTFGSGTRLTVV.

This chain joins TRBV11-2 and TRBJ1-6; possible D gene TRBD1, 5 bases. V shed 2 bases and J shed 8 bases, with 13 bases lying between them. This CDR3 is 15 amino acids long. CDR1 and CDR2 (germline): SGHAT, FQNNGV. The CDR3 DNA follows: TGTGCCAGCAGCTTAATCGGGACCGAGGATTCACCCCTCCACTTT. Amino acid sequence: CASSLIGTEDSPLHF.

J is TRBJ2-1 and V is TRBV5-6, with D perhaps given as TRBD1 or TRBD2 (5 bases each). Trimming removed 2 bases from V and 4 bases from J, with 13 bases in between. This CDR3 spans 15 amino acids. Germline V gives CDR1 SGHDT, CDR2 YYEEEE. The chain's CDR3 is CASSFLAWGYNEQFF. The CDR3 DNA reads TGTGCCAGCAGCTTCCTAGCTTGGGGGTACAATGAGCAGTTCTTC.

As for this clone: Other nucleotide sequences from this sample produce the same CDR3. This chain uses TRBV28 with TRBJ1-3; unclear D gene. V lost 5 bases and J lost 2, with 16 bases in between. The CDR3 sequence is 16 residues long. Germline V lookup: CDR1 MDHEN, CDR2 SYDVKM. The CDR3 coding sequence is TGTGCCAGCAGTCCACCGTTGAGGGAGCCTGGAAACACCATATATTTT. It is translated as CASSPPLREPGNTIYF. The whole variable domain, remainder taken from reference TRBV28 and TRBJ1-3, is DVKVTQSSRYLVKRTGEKVFLECVQDMDHENMFWYRQDPGLGLRLIYFSYDVKMKEKGDIPEGYSVSREKKERFSLILESASTNQTSMYLCASSPPLREPGNTIYFGEGSWLTVV.

V gene TRBV29-1 combines with J gene TRBJ2-3, with TRBD1 as a possible D gene (6 bases). Per the germline V gene, CDR1 is SQVTM and CDR2 is ANQGSEA. V was pared by 7 bases and J by 5 bases, with 13 bases between. The CDR3 loop spans 12 amino acids. The CDR3 sequence is CSALKGGDTQYF. Written as DNA, the CDR3 is TGCAGCGCCTTGAAAGGGGGAGATACGCAGTATTTT.

This chain connects TRBV2 to TRBJ1-2; D is ambiguous. The ends were cut back, 0 bases at V and 4 bases at J, with 15 bases in the middle. The CDR3 length is 16 residues. Germline values: CDR1 SNHLY, CDR2 FYNNEI. CDR3 amino acids: CASSEARTGSSYGYTF. The CDR3 DNA reads TGTGCCAGCAGTGAAGCGCGAACGGGGTCGAGCTATGGCTACACCTTC.

A few counts support this clone. The V and J genes are TRBV2 and TRBJ1-1, with 8 bases that match TRBD1. V was clipped by 4 bases and J by 3 bases; unmatched bases: 13. This CDR3 region has 17 residues. Germline values: CDR1 SNHLY, CDR2 FYNNEI. This CDR3 reads CASSALQSSDRDTEAFF. Written as DNA, the CDR3 is TGTGCCAGCAGTGCCCTCCAATCCTCGGACAGGGACACTGAAGCTTTCTTT.

This clone occurred once. V usage is TRBV5-1 and J usage is TRBJ2-7, with unresolved D. This CDR3 has 16 residues. V was trimmed by 3 bases and J by 4 bases, leaving 20 bases between them. Per the germline V gene, CDR1 is SGHRS and CDR2 is YFSETQ. This CDR3 is CASSWLMKKKVYEQYF. CDR3 DNA sequence: TGCGCCAGCAGCTGGCTTATGAAGAAGAAAGTATACGAGCAGTACTTC.

For the CDR3, the DNA is TGTGCCAGTAGTATTACGGAAAACACCATATATTTT. Translation: CASSITENTIYF. The chain is built from TRBV19 and TRBJ1-3; D not resolved. Germline values: CDR1 LNHDA, CDR2 SQIVND (reference sequence). CDR3 size: 12 residues. V shed 3 bases and J shed 6 bases, with 6 bases lying between them.

The J gene is TRBJ2-1, the V gene TRBV5-1, with TRBD2 matching over 7 bases. The CDR3 is 13 residues long. The V gene end was trimmed by 7 bases and the J gene end by 1 base; junction bases not matched to a gene: 2. Germline V gene data show CDR1 as SGHRS and CDR2 as YFSETQ. As DNA, the CDR3 is TGCGCCAGCGGGAGGGCTTCCTACAATGAGCAGTTCTTC. It codes for CASGRASYNEQFF.

Comments on this clone: Other DNA sequences of this sample code for an identical CDR3. The chain couples TRBV30 to TRBJ1-1, with 9 nucleotides matching TRBD1. The germline CDR1 and CDR2 sequences are GTSNPN and SVGIG (reference sequence). V gave up 4 bases and J gave up 0 bases; unmatched junction bases: 9. The CDR3 has 16 residues. CDR3 nucleotides: TGTGCCTGGATCGGACAGGGGTGGTTCATGAACACTGAAGCTTTCTTT. This sequence encodes CAWIGQGWFMNTEAFF.

V and J are TRBV6-5 and TRBJ1-2; TRBD1 might be the D (5 bases). This CDR3 has 13 residues. The V and J ends lost 5 bases and 3 bases respectively, with 10 bases between them. Germline V gives CDR1 MNHEY, CDR2 SVGAGI. The CDR3 loop reads CASSTGTDYGYTF. The DNA for the CDR3 is TGTGCCAGCAGTACCGGGACCGACTATGGCTACACCTTC.

The V call is TRBV12-3 or TRBV12-4, the J call TRBJ2-7, with a tentative D call TRBD2 (5 bases). This CDR3 spans 13 amino acids. Trimming took off 1 base at V and 3 bases at J, with 7 bases between the two ends. The CDR3 DNA sequence: TGTGCCAGCAGTTTAGTGGCGGGCTACGAGCAGTACTTC. Protein sequence: CASSLVAGYEQYF.

The chain employs TRBV12-5 and TRBJ1-5; perhaps TRBD1 as D (5 bases). With 1 base removed from V and 5 bases from J, the gap between germline ends came to 15 bases. CDR1 is LGHNT, CDR2 FRNRAP, per germline. The CDR3 is 16 amino acids. The CDR3 here is CASGLGGHPLDQPQHF. The CDR3 bases are TGTGCTAGTGGTTTGGGGGGCCACCCGCTGGATCAGCCCCAGCATTTT.

The V and J genes are TRBV6-5 and TRBJ2-3; D is possibly TRBD1 (7 bases). Germline V gene sequence: CDR1 MNHEY, CDR2 SVGAGI. V lost 6 bases, J lost 5 bases, and 12 bases lay in between. This CDR3 is built from 13 residues. The CDR3 loop is CASREGARDTQYF. The CDR3 DNA sequence: TGTGCCAGCAGGGAGGGGGCGCGAGATACGCAGTATTTT.

V and J are TRBV30 and TRBJ2-1; TRBD2 agrees at 8 bases. The trim removed 4 bases at V and 6 bases at J, leaving 17 bases unmatched. There are 17 residues in the CDR3. Looked up from germline, CDR1 is GTSNPN and CDR2 is SVGIG (reference sequence). CDR3 region: CAWTGGPLSFVLNEQFF. The CDR3 DNA sequence: TGTGCCTGGACGGGGGGGCCGCTGAGTTTTGTTCTCAATGAGCAGTTCTTC. Supplemented by reference TRBV30 and TRBJ2-1, the full variable domain reads SQTIHQWPATLVQPVGSPLSLECTVEGTSNPNLYWYRQAAGRGLQLLFYSVGIGQISSEVPQNLSASRPQDRQFILSSKKLLLSDSGFYLCAWTGGPLSFVLNEQFFGPGTRLTVL.